This T cell receptor beta chain was identified during a study of quantifying T cell responses using KT2 cells. The wider study: RNA was reverse transcribed with TCR alpha and beta constant-region primers. The second PCR was a qPCR stopped at a predetermined fluorescence threshold.

In regard to this clonotype: Its cognate antigen is unknown.

Overall study results and limits: Very high KT2 spike-in numbers caused saturation in KT2 sequence detection.

Each cDNA got a UMI-containing oligo ligated at its 3' end. An equimolar mix of RC1.1 and RC1.2 primed the beta chain across TRBC1 and TRBC2. TCR alpha and beta chains were handled separately starting at the second PCR. TCRdb reprocessed the UMI-ligation and nested PCR reads via MiXCR and lists one record per CDR3 protein. The repertoire consists of 52,000 or so distinct CDR3 sequences, with about 12% occurring once and the leading ten covering 9.4%. The clonotype originates from a human donor. The sequencing input was PBMCs spiked with cells of the T cell clone KT2.

DNA of the CDR3: TGCGCCAGCAGCTCGGACTTAGCGGGGGGGCGGGCTGAGCAGTTCTTC. The encoded protein is CASSSDLAGGRAEQFF. The V and J genes are TRBV5-1 and TRBJ2-1, with 11 bases aligning to TRBD2. CDR3 length: 16 amino acids. CDR1 is SGHRS and CDR2 is YFSETQ in the germline V gene. V lost 3 bases, J lost 9 bases, and 11 bases stayed unmatched.